These 20 T cell receptor beta chains were sequenced from one sample in a study of radiation and T cells in renal cell carcinoma. Time point reported: baseline pretreatment blood. Treatment indicated: 15 Gy SBRT to primary tumor, nephrectomy 4 weeks later. This table comes from immunoSEQ multiplex PCR, and its TCRdb copy is limited to in-frame clones, with some not included. The sample has 150,000 or so clones, about 88% seen once; the top ten hold about 4%. The sample was blood, taken from a patient whose treatment included radiotherapy and nephrectomy. The receptors stem from a woman between 65 and 79 years old with renal cell carcinoma.

This clone was detected once. The chain uses TRBV6-1 and TRBJ2-7, with 9 bases matching TRBD1. The CDR3 has 15 residues. Trimming removed 4 bases from V and 2 bases from J; junction bases left unmatched: 6. CDR1 and CDR2 (germline): MNHNS, SASEGT. CDR3 sequence reads: CASSGETGGPYEQYF. The CDR3 DNA follows: TGTGCCAGCAGTGGGGAGACAGGGGGGCCCTACGAGCAGTACTTC.

This clone showed up just once. The chain links TRBV19 to TRBJ1-1; 9 nucleotides line up with TRBD1. Germline assignment: CDR1 LNHDA and CDR2 SQIVND (reference sequence). The CDR3 totals 14 residues. The V gene end was trimmed by 6 bases and the J gene end by 0 bases; junction bases not matched to a gene: 2. CDR3 residues: CASRGQGLNTEAFF. CDR3 bases: TGTGCCAGTAGGGGACAGGGCTTGAACACTGAAGCTTTCTTT. Together with reference TRBV19 and TRBJ1-1, the CDR3 gives the full variable domain: DGGITQSPKYLFRKEGQNVTLSCEQNLNHDAMYWYRQDPGQGLRLIYYSQIVNDFQKGDIAEGYSVSREKKESFPLTVTSAQKNPTAFYLCASRGQGLNTEAFFGQGTRLTVV.

As regards this clone: Different DNA sequences within this sample yield the same CDR3. The chain couples TRBV15 to TRBJ1-1; D is perhaps TRBD1 (5 bases). The CDR3 loop spans 15 amino acids. Per the germline V gene, CDR1 is LNHNV and CDR2 is YYDKDF (reference sequence). Trimming cost V 1 base and J 0 bases, with 9 bases left between them. The CDR3 DNA reads as TGTGCCACCAGCAGAGGGGGCAGATTGAACACTGAAGCTTTCTTT. This sequence encodes CATSRGGRLNTEAFF.

This clone appeared a single time. The gene calls are TRBV9 and TRBJ1-1; TRBD1 agrees at 7 bases. Germline V gene data show CDR1 as SGDLS and CDR2 as YYNGEE. This CDR3 region has 15 residues. J lost 0 bases, V lost 3 bases, and 5 bases had no gene match. CDR3 sequence (DNA): TGTGCCAGCAGCGCCCGACAGGGCTTGAACACTGAAGCTTTCTTT. It yields the protein CASSARQGLNTEAFF.

V usage is TRBV5-8 and J usage is TRBJ1-6; 7 bases match TRBD1. The CDR3 length is 15 residues. After removal of 5 bases from V and 0 bases from J, the junction contained 2 bases not matched to a gene. Per germline, CDR1 SGHTS and CDR2 YDEGEE. CDR3 residues: CASRGDSSYNSPLHF. Here the CDR3 DNA reads TGTGCCAGCAGAGGGGACAGCTCCTATAATTCACCCCTCCACTTT.

The CDR3 sequence is CAIRGTGVGSAFF. The CDR3 nucleotides are TGTGCCATTCGCGGGACAGGGGTAGGATCAGCTTTCTTT. V is TRBV10-3 and J is TRBJ1-1, with 10 bases identical to TRBD1. V gave up 9 bases and J gave up 10 bases; unmatched junction bases: 11. Germline CDR1 and CDR2: ENHRY and SYGVKD. The CDR3 totals 13 residues.

Only one count was recorded for this clone. The chain links TRBV19 to TRBJ2-3, with TRBD2 as a possible D gene (5 bases). The CDR3 is made up of 14 amino acids. CDR1 LNHDA and CDR2 SQIVND come from the germline V gene (reference sequence). Trimming took off 10 bases at V and 0 bases at J, with 14 bases between the two ends. The CDR3 protein is CATQDFSSTDTQYF. Here the CDR3 DNA reads TGTGCCACCCAGGACTTTTCTAGCACAGATACGCAGTATTTT.

V usage is TRBV11-3 and J usage is TRBJ1-1, with D tentatively TRBD1 (5 bases). Germline CDR1 is SGHNT and CDR2 is YENEEA. The CDR3 has 15 residues. The ends were cut back, 1 base at V and 3 bases at J, with 12 bases in the middle. The CDR3 here is CASSLVGGGDTEAFF. The CDR3 DNA sequence: TGTGCCAGCAGCTTAGTAGGCGGGGGGGACACTGAAGCTTTCTTT.

The V call is TRBV27, the J call TRBJ2-2, with D uncertain. This CDR3 comprises 17 residues. V was cut by 2 bases and J by 0 bases, with 13 bases left in between. Germline CDR1 and CDR2: MNHEY and SMNVEV (reference sequence). The CDR3 protein is CASSLRYPGTNTGELFF. CDR3 in DNA: TGTGCCAGCAGTTTAAGGTATCCGGGCACGAACACCGGGGAGCTGTTTTTT.

The chain recombines TRBV19 with TRBJ1-1; 9 bases map to TRBD1. CDR3 length equals 16 residues. J gave up 3 bases and V 2 bases, and 7 bases lay outside the gene matches. Germline V CDR1 and CDR2: LNHDA, SQIVND (reference sequence). CDR3 sequence (DNA): TGTGCCAGTAGTATATCTAGGACAGGGGAGGACACTGAAGCTTTCTTT. Encoded protein: CASSISRTGEDTEAFF.

This chain links TRBV6-1 with TRBJ1-4; 9 bases line up with TRBD1. The germline gives CDR1 MNHNS, CDR2 SASEGT. This CDR3 comprises 14 residues. J was trimmed by 8 bases and V by 6 bases; bases with no gene match: 7. Here the CDR3 reads CASSLGQGREKLFF. CDR3 nucleotides: TGTGCCAGCAGCCTAGGACAGGGGAGAGAAAAACTGTTTTTT.

The rearrangement uses TRBV6-6 and TRBJ1-6; D unresolved. The CDR3 length is 15 residues. Trimming cost V 0 bases and J 4 bases, with 7 bases left between them. Per germline, CDR1 MNHNY and CDR2 SVGAGI (reference sequence). The CDR3 spells CASSYSEQYNSPLHF. CDR3 DNA sequence: TGTGCCAGCAGTTACTCGGAGCAATATAATTCACCCCTCCACTTT.

V is TRBV11-3 and J is TRBJ2-2, with D tentatively TRBD1 or TRBD2 (5 bases each). This CDR3 is 14 amino acids long. CDR1 is SGHNT, CDR2 YENEEA, per germline. V dropped 6 bases and J dropped 1 base, with 9 bases sitting between them. The chain's CDR3 is CASSRDQNTGELFF. DNA of the CDR3: TGTGCCAGCAGTCGGGACCAGAACACCGGGGAGCTGTTTTTT.

This clone was counted a single time. V usage is TRBV7-2 and J usage is TRBJ2-5; D possibly corresponds to TRBD2 (6 bases). CDR1 is SGHTA and CDR2 is FQGNSA in the germline V gene. The CDR3 contains 15 residues. V dropped 1 base and J dropped 5 bases, with 14 bases sitting between them. The CDR3 DNA reads as TGTGCCAGCAGCTTAGGGTGGCGGGGCTGGGAGACCCAGTACTTC. Its protein is CASSLGWRGWETQYF.

The chain employs TRBV11-2 and TRBJ2-6; D gene uncertain. Trimming removed 5 bases from V and 9 bases from J, with 8 bases in between. The CDR3 sequence is 12 residues long. Looked up from germline, CDR1 is SGHAT and CDR2 is FQNNGV. CDR3 sequence: CASSPLGNVLTF. The CDR3 DNA reads TGTGCCAGCAGCCCTTTGGGCAACGTCCTGACTTTC. Drawing the rest from reference TRBV11-2 and TRBJ2-6, the complete variable domain is EAGVAQSPRYKIIEKRQSVAFWCNPISGHATLYWYQQILGQGPKLLIQFQNNGVVDDSQLPKDRFSAERLKGVDSTLKIQPAKLEDSAVYLCASSPLGNVLTFGAGSRLTVL.

The chain is built from TRBV28 and TRBJ1-2, with 12 bases that match TRBD1. With V trimmed by 2 bases and J by 7 bases, 5 bases remained unmatched. CDR3 length equals 15 residues. Germline values: CDR1 MDHEN, CDR2 SYDVKM. The CDR3 reads CASSLGDRGHGGYTF. The CDR3 nucleotides read TGTGCCAGCAGTTTAGGGGACAGGGGGCATGGTGGCTACACCTTC.

As DNA, the CDR3 is TGTGCCTGGGCAGGACTAGCGGAACGCTCACTCTACGAGCAGTACTTC. It encodes CAWAGLAERSLYEQYF. The chain uses TRBV30 and TRBJ2-7; 10 bases are shared with TRBD2. J lost 3 bases, V lost 5 bases, and 13 bases had no gene match. The V gene's germline CDR1 is GTSNPN and CDR2 SVGIG (reference sequence). The CDR3 runs to 16 residues.

The chain combines TRBV2 with TRBJ1-1, with 8 bases aligning to TRBD1. V trimming: 8 bases; J trimming: 3 bases; junction bases outside the gene matches: 14. The CDR3 totals 16 residues. Per the germline V gene, CDR1 is SNHLY and CDR2 is FYNNEI. The CDR3 here is CASEWQGANSDTEAFF. In DNA, the CDR3 is TGTGCCAGCGAATGGCAGGGGGCGAATTCGGACACTGAAGCTTTCTTT.

Written as DNA, the CDR3 is TGTGCCAGTAGCCAGGGGGTCGGAAACACCATATATTTT. Translating gives CASSQGVGNTIYF. J is TRBJ1-3 and V is TRBV19; 7 bases agree with TRBD1. This CDR3 spans 13 amino acids. With V trimmed by 6 bases and J by 4 bases, 3 bases remained unmatched. Looked up from germline, CDR1 is LNHDA and CDR2 is SQIVND (reference sequence).

This clone was observed a single time. The chain is built from TRBV28 and TRBJ1-2, with a possible D match to TRBD1 (6 bases). Germline V gene sequence: CDR1 MDHEN, CDR2 SYDVKM. The CDR3 has 15 amino acids. V was trimmed by 3 bases and J by 2 bases, leaving 13 bases between them. Here the CDR3 reads CASSLTGTPNYGYTF. The DNA for the CDR3 is TGTGCCAGCAGTTTGACCGGGACACCCAACTATGGCTACACCTTC.